This T cell receptor beta chain was observed in a study of shared clonotypes between healthy human individuals. Study-level points and caveats: Only blood was sampled, and tissue TCR repertoires likely differ from blood ones.

About this clone itself: Its antigen remains unknown.

CD45RA-negative memory and CD45RA+ naive subsets were split from the CD4+ cells. Assay used: immunoSEQ multiplex PCR; TCRdb lists only in-frame clones, some missing. The sample has a few million clones, 85% to 95% seen once. Germline lookup yields CDR1 SEHNR and CDR2 FQNEAQ (reference sequence). The CDR3 is made up of 15 amino acids. The V end was cut by 4 bases, the J end by 3 bases, with 13 bases between. This sequence was found in a man younger than 35 in good health. Some clones in this sample may be carry-over from other donors' samples. Sample: naive CD4+ T cells from PBMCs. Subset meaning: CD45RA+ positively selected. V and J are TRBV7-9 and TRBJ1-5, with a weak D call TRBD1 (5 bases). CDR3 in DNA: TGTGCCAGCAGCTCCTCAGGGAAACCCAATCAGCCCCAGCATTTT. Encoded protein: CASSSSGKPNQPQHF.